The rows below give T cell receptor beta chains drawn from one sample of a study of blood T cell repertoires in COVID-19. Sequencing used immunoSEQ multiplex PCR; TCRdb keeps in-frame clones, though not all of them. The sample yields around 400,000 clones, about nine tenths seen once. Source material: PBMCs or T cells enriched from blood (not recorded which). These TCRs come from a woman aged 40 to 50 who had been exposed to COVID-19. The CDR3 runs from the conserved cysteine through the conserved F or W. The order of the fields is clone size, J gene, V gene, D gene, CDR3 protein, CDR3 DNA. The D gene is left open where the match is weak. Part of the rows lack a size; the others show once, few, many or a class for expanded clones.

clone size: -
J gene: TRBJ2-1
V gene: TRBV6-5
D gene: -
CDR3 protein: CASSSLSSYNEQFF
CDR3 DNA: TGTGCCAGCAGTTCGCTCAGCTCCTACAATGAGCAGTTCTTC

clone size: -
J gene: TRBJ1-4
V gene: TRBV2
D gene: -
CDR3 protein: CASSEVGGLASEKLFF
CDR3 DNA: TGTGCCAGCAGTGAGGTTGGGGGGTTGGCAAGTGAAAAACTGTTTTTT

clone size: -
J gene: TRBJ2-7
V gene: TRBV4-3
D gene: TRBD2
CDR3 protein: CASSQAGAGGPVYEQYF
CDR3 DNA: TGCGCCAGCAGCCAAGCCGGCGCGGGAGGGCCGGTCTACGAGCAGTACTTC

clone size: -
J gene: TRBJ1-4
V gene: TRBV10-2
D gene: TRBD1
CDR3 protein: CATTGGLREKLFF
CDR3 DNA: TGCGCCACCACAGGGGGTCTTCGCGAAAAACTGTTTTTT

clone size: -
J gene: TRBJ1-1
V gene: TRBV9
D gene: -
CDR3 protein: CASSVSVNTEAFF
CDR3 DNA: TGTGCCAGCAGCGTATCAGTGAACACTGAAGCTTTCTTT

clone size: once
J gene: TRBJ2-5
V gene: TRBV14
D gene: -
CDR3 protein: CASSQEKVAGVGETQYF
CDR3 DNA: TGTGCCAGCAGCCAAGAGAAAGTGGCAGGGGTGGGTGAGACCCAGTACTTC

clone size: -
J gene: TRBJ2-5
V gene: TRBV7-7
D gene: TRBD1
CDR3 protein: CASSRGQGGSETQYF
CDR3 DNA: TGTGCTAGCAGCCGAGGACAGGGAGGTTCAGAGACCCAGTACTTC

clone size: once
J gene: TRBJ2-6
V gene: TRBV9
D gene: TRBD2
CDR3 protein: CASSEGAGGPFGANVLTF
CDR3 DNA: TGTGCCAGCAGCGAAGGGGCGGGAGGGCCATTTGGGGCCAACGTCCTGACTTTC

clone size: -
J gene: TRBJ2-1
V gene: TRBV11-2
D gene: -
CDR3 protein: CASSQTPWDIVIYNEQFF
CDR3 DNA: TGTGCCAGCAGCCAAACCCCCTGGGACATTGTGATATACAATGAGCAGTTCTTC

clone size: -
J gene: TRBJ1-5
V gene: TRBV19
D gene: TRBD1
CDR3 protein: CASRGDRTSNQPQHF
CDR3 DNA: TGTGCCAGTAGAGGGGACAGGACTAGCAATCAGCCCCAGCATTTT

clone size: -
J gene: TRBJ1-2
V gene: TRBV6-2/TRBV6-3
D gene: -
CDR3 protein: CASSSLGAYGYTF
CDR3 DNA: TGTGCCAGCAGTTCTTTGGGCGCCTATGGCTACACCTTC

clone size: -
J gene: TRBJ1-6
V gene: TRBV30
D gene: -
CDR3 protein: CAWSAIGQMNSPLHF
CDR3 DNA: TGTGCCTGGAGTGCAATAGGACAAATGAATTCACCCCTCCACTTT

clone size: -
J gene: TRBJ2-2
V gene: TRBV5-4
D gene: TRBD1
CDR3 protein: CASSWDRGLDTGELFF
CDR3 DNA: TGTGCCAGCAGCTGGGACAGGGGGCTCGACACCGGGGAGCTGTTTTTT

clone size: -
J gene: TRBJ2-3
V gene: TRBV3-1/TRBV3-2
D gene: TRBD2
CDR3 protein: CASSLRLGGRRPGGTDTQYF
CDR3 DNA: TGTGCCAGCAGCCTCCGTTTGGGCGGGAGGAGACCGGGGGGCACAGATACGCAGTATTTT

clone size: -
J gene: TRBJ2-1
V gene: TRBV7-7
D gene: TRBD2
CDR3 protein: CASSADWGGYNEQFF
CDR3 DNA: TGTGCTAGCAGTGCCGACTGGGGGGGCTACAATGAGCAGTTCTTC

clone size: -
J gene: TRBJ2-2
V gene: TRBV2
D gene: TRBD1
CDR3 protein: CASSGGQGVTGELFF
CDR3 DNA: TGTGCCAGCAGTGGGGGACAGGGGGTAACCGGGGAGCTGTTTTTT

clone size: -
J gene: TRBJ2-7
V gene: TRBV5-1
D gene: -
CDR3 protein: CASSLVPQGTDYEQYF
CDR3 DNA: TGCGCCAGCAGCTTGGTACCTCAGGGAACGGACTACGAGCAGTACTTC

clone size: -
J gene: TRBJ1-6
V gene: TRBV6-5
D gene: -
CDR3 protein: CASSWTDNSPLHF
CDR3 DNA: TGTGCCAGCAGTTGGACAGATAATTCACCCCTCCACTTT

clone size: -
J gene: TRBJ2-7
V gene: TRBV10-3
D gene: -
CDR3 protein: CAIRRDQGEREQYF
CDR3 DNA: TGTGCCATCAGGCGGGATCAAGGGGAGCGCGAGCAGTACTTC

clone size: -
J gene: TRBJ1-2
V gene: TRBV12-3/TRBV12-4
D gene: -
CDR3 protein: CASRKGGANGYTF
CDR3 DNA: TGTGCCAGCAGGAAAGGGGGGGCCAACGGCTACACCTTC

clone size: -
J gene: TRBJ2-2
V gene: TRBV7-8
D gene: TRBD2
CDR3 protein: CASSLGWREGRTGELFF
CDR3 DNA: TGTGCCAGCAGCTTAGGCTGGCGGGAGGGCCGAACCGGGGAGCTGTTTTTT

clone size: -
J gene: TRBJ1-6
V gene: TRBV6-5
D gene: TRBD1
CDR3 protein: CASSYADRANSPLHF
CDR3 DNA: TGTGCCAGCAGTTACGCTGACAGGGCTAATTCACCCCTCCACTTT

clone size: -
J gene: TRBJ1-1
V gene: TRBV7-9
D gene: -
CDR3 protein: CASSSYETVSNTEAFF
CDR3 DNA: TGTGCCAGCAGCTCATACGAGACAGTCTCGAACACTGAAGCTTTCTTT

clone size: once
J gene: TRBJ2-5
V gene: TRBV24-1
D gene: TRBD1
CDR3 protein: CATSGVTGTGVETQYF
CDR3 DNA: TGTGCCACCAGTGGAGTAACTGGGACAGGGGTAGAGACCCAGTACTTC

clone size: once
J gene: TRBJ1-1
V gene: TRBV14
D gene: TRBD1
CDR3 protein: CASSPLSRGRVEAFF
CDR3 DNA: TGTGCCAGCAGCCCTTTGAGTAGGGGGCGGGTTGAAGCTTTCTTT

clone size: -
J gene: TRBJ1-2
V gene: TRBV30
D gene: TRBD1
CDR3 protein: CAWRGQGTNYGYTF
CDR3 DNA: TGTGCCTGGAGGGGACAGGGAACCAACTATGGCTACACCTTC

clone size: -
J gene: TRBJ2-5
V gene: TRBV4-3
D gene: TRBD1
CDR3 protein: CASSQRTGSFGETQYF
CDR3 DNA: TGCGCCAGCAGCCAGCGGACAGGGAGTTTTGGGGAGACCCAGTACTTC

clone size: -
J gene: TRBJ1-1
V gene: TRBV5-1
D gene: TRBD1
CDR3 protein: CASSPQTGSAEAFF
CDR3 DNA: TGCGCCAGCAGCCCTCAGACAGGGTCGGCTGAAGCTTTCTTT

clone size: once
J gene: TRBJ1-5
V gene: TRBV5-1
D gene: -
CDR3 protein: CASSLYSNQPQHF
CDR3 DNA: TGCGCCAGCAGCTTGTATAGCAATCAGCCCCAGCATTTT

clone size: -
J gene: TRBJ2-2
V gene: TRBV5-1
D gene: -
CDR3 protein: CASSRDSPAGELFF
CDR3 DNA: TGCGCCAGCAGCCGGGACTCCCCGGCCGGGGAGCTGTTTTTT

clone size: few
J gene: TRBJ2-7
V gene: TRBV3-1/TRBV3-2
D gene: TRBD2
CDR3 protein: CASSRVAGGGYEQYF
CDR3 DNA: TGTGCCAGCAGCCGCGTAGCGGGAGGAGGTTACGAGCAGTACTTC

clone size: -
J gene: TRBJ1-2
V gene: TRBV29-1
D gene: -
CDR3 protein: CSVELANYGYTF
CDR3 DNA: TGCAGCGTTGAGTTAGCTAACTATGGCTACACCTTC

clone size: -
J gene: TRBJ1-3
V gene: TRBV24-1
D gene: TRBD1
CDR3 protein: CATSDSTGSNTIYF
CDR3 DNA: TGTGCCACCAGTGATTCGACAGGGTCGAACACCATATATTTT

clone size: -
J gene: TRBJ2-7
V gene: TRBV9
D gene: -
CDR3 protein: CASSVEVGDYEQYF
CDR3 DNA: TGTGCCAGCAGCGTCGAGGTAGGTGATTACGAGCAGTACTTC

clone size: -
J gene: TRBJ2-3
V gene: TRBV11-3
D gene: TRBD2
CDR3 protein: CASSPGTSGAPSTDTQYF
CDR3 DNA: TGTGCCAGCAGCCCGGGGACTAGCGGGGCACCTAGCACAGATACGCAGTATTTT

clone size: -
J gene: TRBJ1-1
V gene: TRBV5-8
D gene: TRBD1
CDR3 protein: CASSLGGPGTEAFF
CDR3 DNA: TGTGCCAGCAGCTTAGGGGGCCCAGGGACTGAAGCTTTCTTT

clone size: -
J gene: TRBJ1-1
V gene: TRBV18
D gene: -
CDR3 protein: CASSPRGGPNTEAFF
CDR3 DNA: TGTGCCAGCTCACCGCGTGGAGGGCCGAACACTGAAGCTTTCTTT

clone size: -
J gene: TRBJ1-6
V gene: TRBV5-4
D gene: -
CDR3 protein: CASSLEAGYNSPLHF
CDR3 DNA: TGTGCCAGCAGCTTGGAGGCAGGGTACAATTCACCCCTCCACTTT

clone size: -
J gene: TRBJ2-3
V gene: TRBV5-6
D gene: TRBD1
CDR3 protein: CASSFRQGWTDTQYF
CDR3 DNA: TGTGCCAGCAGCTTCAGACAGGGGTGGACAGATACGCAGTATTTT

clone size: -
J gene: TRBJ1-2
V gene: TRBV5-4
D gene: TRBD1
CDR3 protein: CASSLGQGVGGYTF
CDR3 DNA: TGTGCCAGCAGCTTGGGACAGGGGGTAGGTGGCTACACCTTC

clone size: -
J gene: TRBJ2-3
V gene: TRBV6-2/TRBV6-3
D gene: -
CDR3 protein: CASSYGGSDTQYF
CDR3 DNA: TGTGCCAGCAGTTACGGGGGGTCAGATACGCAGTATTTT

clone size: -
J gene: TRBJ1-3
V gene: TRBV29-1
D gene: TRBD1
CDR3 protein: CSGQGAGNTIYF
CDR3 DNA: TGCAGCGGACAGGGTGCTGGAAACACCATATATTTT

clone size: -
J gene: TRBJ1-2
V gene: TRBV30
D gene: -
CDR3 protein: CAWSVRQGSGTF
CDR3 DNA: TGTGCCTGGAGTGTACGTCAGGGGTCGGGCACCTTC

clone size: -
J gene: TRBJ2-5
V gene: TRBV5-1
D gene: -
CDR3 protein: CASSLETMRETQYF
CDR3 DNA: TGCGCCAGCAGCTTGGAAACTATGAGGGAGACCCAGTACTTC

clone size: -
J gene: TRBJ1-2
V gene: TRBV30
D gene: -
CDR3 protein: CAWSPVGGVVVGYTF
CDR3 DNA: TGTGCCTGGAGCCCAGTCGGGGGGGTAGTAGTTGGCTACACCTTC

clone size: -
J gene: TRBJ2-5
V gene: TRBV27
D gene: TRBD2
CDR3 protein: CASSNRGGWRETQYF
CDR3 DNA: TGTGCCAGCAGTAACCGGGGGGGTTGGAGAGAGACCCAGTACTTC

clone size: -
J gene: TRBJ1-1
V gene: TRBV24-1
D gene: -
CDR3 protein: CATSDWGGLNTEAFF
CDR3 DNA: TGTGCCACCAGTGATTGGGGGGGATTGAACACTGAAGCTTTCTTT

clone size: -
J gene: TRBJ1-2
V gene: TRBV12-3/TRBV12-4
D gene: TRBD1
CDR3 protein: CASRGTGGYGYTF
CDR3 DNA: TGTGCCAGCAGGGGGACAGGGGGCTATGGCTACACCTTC

clone size: -
J gene: TRBJ1-5
V gene: TRBV12-3/TRBV12-4
D gene: TRBD1
CDR3 protein: CASSLQGAQPQHF
CDR3 DNA: TGTGCCAGCAGTTTACAGGGGGCTCAGCCCCAGCATTTT

clone size: -
J gene: TRBJ1-3
V gene: TRBV12-5
D gene: TRBD1
CDR3 protein: CASGPETGASGNTIYF
CDR3 DNA: TGTGCTAGTGGCCCGGAGACAGGGGCCTCTGGAAACACCATATATTTT

clone size: -
J gene: TRBJ2-3
V gene: TRBV3-1/TRBV3-2
D gene: -
CDR3 protein: CASSPRGDTQYF
CDR3 DNA: TGTGCCAGCAGCCCCAGGGGAGATACGCAGTATTTT

clone size: -
J gene: TRBJ2-7
V gene: TRBV15
D gene: TRBD2
CDR3 protein: CATSREIIASGSGEQYF
CDR3 DNA: TGTGCCACCAGCAGAGAGATTATTGCTAGCGGGAGTGGCGAGCAGTACTTC

clone size: -
J gene: TRBJ2-5
V gene: TRBV7-9
D gene: -
CDR3 protein: CASSPNVFVEETQYF
CDR3 DNA: TGTGCCAGCAGCCCTAATGTGTTCGTTGAGGAGACCCAGTACTTC

clone size: once
J gene: TRBJ1-2
V gene: TRBV5-8
D gene: -
CDR3 protein: CASSSSGTLIGGYTF
CDR3 DNA: TGTGCCAGCAGCTCCTCCGGGACATTAATTGGCGGCTACACCTTC

clone size: -
J gene: TRBJ2-1
V gene: TRBV5-1
D gene: TRBD1
CDR3 protein: CASSRTGGFSYNEQFF
CDR3 DNA: TGCGCCAGCAGCCGGACAGGGGGTTTCTCCTACAATGAGCAGTTCTTC

clone size: -
J gene: TRBJ2-2
V gene: TRBV7-8
D gene: -
CDR3 protein: CASSLIQNANTGELFF
CDR3 DNA: TGTGCCAGCAGCTTAATACAGAACGCGAACACCGGGGAGCTGTTTTTT

clone size: -
J gene: TRBJ1-1
V gene: TRBV18
D gene: -
CDR3 protein: CASSPVSSVNTEAFF
CDR3 DNA: TGTGCCAGCTCACCAGTTAGCAGCGTGAACACTGAAGCTTTCTTT

clone size: -
J gene: TRBJ2-4
V gene: TRBV2
D gene: TRBD2
CDR3 protein: CASSYSGGTSKNIQYF
CDR3 DNA: TGTGCCAGCAGTTATAGCGGGGGGACTAGCAAAAACATTCAGTACTTC

clone size: -
J gene: TRBJ2-7
V gene: TRBV30
D gene: TRBD1
CDR3 protein: CAWSVPDRVTNEQYF
CDR3 DNA: TGTGCCTGGAGTGTACCGGACAGGGTGACGAACGAGCAGTACTTC